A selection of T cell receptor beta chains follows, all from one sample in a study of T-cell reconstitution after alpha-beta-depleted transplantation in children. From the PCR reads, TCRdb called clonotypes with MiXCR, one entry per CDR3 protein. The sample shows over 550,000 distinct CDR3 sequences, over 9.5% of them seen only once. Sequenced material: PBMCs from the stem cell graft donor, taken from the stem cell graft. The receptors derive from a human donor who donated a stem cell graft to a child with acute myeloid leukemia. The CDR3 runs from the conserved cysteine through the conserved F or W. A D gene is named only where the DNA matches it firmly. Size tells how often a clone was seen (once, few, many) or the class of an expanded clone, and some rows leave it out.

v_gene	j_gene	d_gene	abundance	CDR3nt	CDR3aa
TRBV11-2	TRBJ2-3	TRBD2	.	TGTGCCAGCAGCACCGGGACTAGCACTAGCACAGATACGCAGTATTTT	CASSTGTSTSTDTQYF
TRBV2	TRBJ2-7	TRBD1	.	TGTGCCAGCAGTGAGACAGGGTCCTCCTACGAGCAGTACTTC	CASSETGSSYEQYF
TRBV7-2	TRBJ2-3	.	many	TGTGCCAGCAGCCCCGATAGCACAGATACGCAGTATTTT	CASSPDSTDTQYF
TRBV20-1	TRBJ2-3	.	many	TGCAGTGCTAGAGAGCGGGGATGGTCAGATACGCAGTATTTT	CSARERGWSDTQYF
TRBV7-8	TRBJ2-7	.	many	TGTGCCAGCAGCTTAGTTGGTGGGAGTGCTTACGAGCAGTACTTC	CASSLVGGSAYEQYF
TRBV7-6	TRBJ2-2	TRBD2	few	TGTGCCAGCAGCCCCCAGAGCGGGAGGAAAACCGGGGAGCTGTTTTTT	CASSPQSGRKTGELFF
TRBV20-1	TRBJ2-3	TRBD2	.	TGCTGTGCTAGCCAACCGACTAGCGGGAGGGCCCCCGATACGCAGTATTTT	CCASQPTSGRAPDTQYF
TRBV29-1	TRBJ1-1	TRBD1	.	TGCAGCGTTACAGGGGGCGGGGGGAGCACTGAAGCTTTCTTT	CSVTGGGGSTEAFF
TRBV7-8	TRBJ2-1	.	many	TGTGCCAGCAGCTACGGAGTTTCTCTAATCCAGGGAGAGCAGTTCTTC	CASSYGVSLIQGEQFF
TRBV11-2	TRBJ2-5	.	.	TGTGCCAGCAGCGACACCCAATTTAGGGCCCCGCGCAAGAGGTCCCAGTACTTC	CASSDTQFRAPRKRSQYF
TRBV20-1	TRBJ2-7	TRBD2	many	TGCAGTGCTCCTAAACCCCTGACTAGCGGGTACGAGCAGTACTTC	CSAPKPLTSGYEQYF
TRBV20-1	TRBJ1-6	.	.	TGCAGTGCACCGGACAGTCGGGGGGATTCACCCCTCCACTTT	CSAPDSRGDSPLHF
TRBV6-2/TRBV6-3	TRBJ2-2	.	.	TGTGCCAGCAGTTACACACAGGGTTCGACCGGGGAGCTGTTTTTT	CASSYTQGSTGELFF
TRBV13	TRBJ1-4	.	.	TGTGCCAGCAGCTTAGGCAGGGGTGAAAAACTGTTTTTT	CASSLGRGEKLFF
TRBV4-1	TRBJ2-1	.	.	TGCGCCAGCAGCCAAGATGCCGGAAATGAGCAGTTCTTC	CASSQDAGNEQFF
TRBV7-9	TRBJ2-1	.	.	TGTGCCAGCAGCTCGGGACTCGGGGACTACAATGAGCAGTTCTTC	CASSSGLGDYNEQFF
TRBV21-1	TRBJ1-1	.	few	TGTGCCAGCAGCAGACTTGGACGCCCCTTAGGGAACACTGAAGCTTTCTTT	CASSRLGRPLGNTEAFF
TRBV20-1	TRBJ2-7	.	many	TGCAGTGCTAAGAATAATCTAGTGATGGGTGAGCAGTACTTC	CSAKNNLVMGEQYF
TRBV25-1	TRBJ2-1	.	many	TGTGCCAGCGATCGCAGAGGGGAAACCGGGCAGTTCTTC	CASDRRGETGQFF
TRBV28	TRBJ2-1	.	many	TGTGCCAGCAGCCTCGTATTAGCCGGTGAGCAGTTCTTC	CASSLVLAGEQFF
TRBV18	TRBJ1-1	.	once	TGTGCCAGCTCACCCGGGACCTACACTGAAGCTTTCTTT	CASSPGTYTEAFF
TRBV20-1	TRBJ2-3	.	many	TGCAGTGCTAGAGTAGATACGCAGTATTTT	CSARVDTQYF
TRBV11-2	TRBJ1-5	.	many	TGTGCCAGCAGCTTAGATCAGTGGGCGGGCGCCCAGCATTTT	CASSLDQWAGAQHF
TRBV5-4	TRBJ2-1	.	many	TGTGCCAGCAGCTTCCCATCTGGGGACAATGAGCAGTTCTTC	CASSFPSGDNEQFF
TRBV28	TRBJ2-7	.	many	TGTGCCAGCGGATTAATAACAGGCGAGCAGTACTTC	CASGLITGEQYF
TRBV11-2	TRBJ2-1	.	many	TGTGCCAGCAGGAAAACCGGGACTGCCTCCTACAATGAGCAGTTCTTC	CASRKTGTASYNEQFF
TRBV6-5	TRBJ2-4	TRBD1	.	TGTGCCAGCAGTTACCCTCCCGGGACAGGGGTAAACATTCAGTACTTC	CASSYPPGTGVNIQYF
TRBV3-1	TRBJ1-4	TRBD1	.	TGTGCCAGCAGAGGCGGGACAGTCTCCAATGAAAAACTGTTTTTT	CASRGGTVSNEKLFF
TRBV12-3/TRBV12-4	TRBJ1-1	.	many	TGTGCCAGCAGCTTCGTAAACACTGAAGCTTTCTTT	CASSFVNTEAFF
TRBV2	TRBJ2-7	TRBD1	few	TGTGCCAGCAGTGTGTGGACAGGGGGTTACGAGCAGTACTTC	CASSVWTGGYEQYF
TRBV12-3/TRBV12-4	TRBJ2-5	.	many	TGTGCCAGCAGTTTATCCGGACGGAGGGGAGAGACCCAGTACTTC	CASSLSGRRGETQYF
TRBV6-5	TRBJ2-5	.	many	TGTGCCAGCAGCCACCTCGAGACCCAGTACTTC	CASSHLETQYF
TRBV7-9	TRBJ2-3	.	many	TGTGCCAGCAGCGCATCAGGGGCCCCCAGCACAGATACGCAGTATTTT	CASSASGAPSTDTQYF
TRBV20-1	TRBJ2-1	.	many	TGCAGTGCTATAGCGGCCAGCTCCTACAATGAGCAGTTCTTC	CSAIAASSYNEQFF
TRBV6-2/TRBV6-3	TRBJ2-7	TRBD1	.	TGTGCCAGCAGCCGGACAGGTACTACCTACGAGCAGTACTTC	CASSRTGTTYEQYF
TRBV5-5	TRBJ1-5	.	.	TGTGCCAGCAGCTCTTGGGGTAGAGAGCAGCCCCAGCATTTT	CASSSWGREQPQHF
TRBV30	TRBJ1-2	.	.	TGTGCCTGGAGAACGGGCAGTATCGTTGGCTACACCTTC	CAWRTGSIVGYTF
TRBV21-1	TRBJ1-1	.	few	TGTGCCAGCAGCACTGACAGGGGGCGAAGCACTGAAGCTTTCTTT	CASSTDRGRSTEAFF
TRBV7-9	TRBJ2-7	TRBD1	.	TGTGCCAGCAGTGCCACCGGGACAGGCTCCTACGAGCAGTACTTC	CASSATGTGSYEQYF
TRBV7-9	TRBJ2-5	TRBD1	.	TGTGCCAGCAAGACAGGGAGCGAGACCCAGTACTTC	CASKTGSETQYF
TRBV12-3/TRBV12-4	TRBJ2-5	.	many	TGTGCCAGCACGCCCTCATTAGAGACCCAGTACTTC	CASTPSLETQYF
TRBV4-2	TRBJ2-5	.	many	TGTGCCAGCAGCCAGGACAGACAAGAGACCCAGTACTTC	CASSQDRQETQYF
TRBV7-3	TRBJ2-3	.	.	TGTGCCAGCAGCTTAGTAGCTACCACAGATACGCAGTATTTT	CASSLVATTDTQYF
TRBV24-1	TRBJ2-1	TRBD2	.	TGTGCCACCAGTGATTTGCCCTCGGCGGGAGTCCACAATGAGCAGTTCTTC	CATSDLPSAGVHNEQFF
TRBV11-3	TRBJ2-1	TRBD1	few	TGTGCCAGCAGCCACGACTCCGGACAGGTATACAATGAGCAGTTCTTC	CASSHDSGQVYNEQFF
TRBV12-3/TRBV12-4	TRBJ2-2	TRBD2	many	TGTGCCAGCAGTTCTGGGACTAGCTTCACCGGGGAGCTGTTTTTT	CASSSGTSFTGELFF
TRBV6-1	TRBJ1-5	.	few	TGTGCCAGCATGGTGGGCCCTAGGCAGCCCCAGCATTTT	CASMVGPRQPQHF
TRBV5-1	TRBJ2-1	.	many	TGCGCCAGCAGCTTGGGGAGGTGGGTTGGTGAGCAGTTCTTC	CASSLGRWVGEQFF
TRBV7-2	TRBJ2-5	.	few	TGTGCCAGCAGCTTAGCGGCCAGACAAGAGACCCAGTACTTC	CASSLAARQETQYF
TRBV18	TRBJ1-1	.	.	TGTGCCAACTCAACATCTCAGGAGAGGGCTGAAGCTTTCTTT	CANSTSQERAEAFF